The following is a T cell receptor (beta chain) sequence with its context. Only a few counts were recorded for this clonotype. The antigen this receptor binds is unknown. No clone much larger than this one lies a single base away; base qualities are absent. The data originate from a study of vaccination and CD4 T cells after COVID-19 (dated by TCRdb to 2022 to 2024). Context from the whole study: The convalescent cohort included six males and four females, with two Hispanic individuals, seven Caucasians, two Asians and one multiracial person. Participants got two doses of the Pfizer-BioNTech BNT162b2 vaccine (n=8) or two doses of the Moderna mRNA-1273 vaccine (n=2). Post-COVID blood samples were collected from convalescent patients a median of about 92 days after diagnosis, with a range of about 30 to 161 days. The time from the second vaccine dose to post-vaccine blood sampling had a median of 72 days and ranged from roughly 13 to 241 days. Culture stimuli were overlapping spike peptide pools from SARS-CoV-2 and from the common cold coronaviruses HCoV-NL63, HCoV-OC43 and HCoV-229E. Control cultures received a CEFX viral epitope pool as the positive control, an HIV-1 Nef peptide pool as the negative control, or no peptide. In roughly nine COVID-19 convalescent patients and 4 infection-naive healthy vaccine recipients, the spike-specific CD4+ TCR repertoire before mRNA vaccination was compared with the repertoire after mRNA vaccination.

Reading the germline V gene (reference sequence) gives CDR1 DFQATT and CDR2 SNEGSKA. Germline trimming amounts to 4 bases on V and 4 bases on J, with 11 as the count of junction bases outside the gene matches. The CDR3, cysteine through phenylalanine, is 15 amino acids long. Only the CDR3 DNA stays, 45 bases, in frame from base 1. General study outcomes and caveats: Of the vaccine-specific clones found in convalescent patients, nearly all (304 of 307) were mono-reactive for SARS-CoV-2 spike instead of being cross-reactive with common cold coronaviruses. The median number of SARS-CoV-2-reactive clonotypes rose from around 20 after infection to 38 after vaccination, but the change was not significant. Among convalescent patients, a median about 90% of the SARS-CoV-2-reactive clones seen after vaccination appeared only after vaccination, which suggests priming specific to the vaccine. Only a relatively small number of convalescent patients were included in the study, and early timepoints following natural infection were not analyzed.

The library relied on PCR. DNA from cultured CD4+ T cells was subjected to TCR sequencing with the Oncomine TCR Beta short-read assay at the Johns Hopkins FTIC core. The QIAamp micro DNA kit was used to extract genomic DNA from the cultured CD4+ T cells. Oncomine TCR Beta libraries made from cultured CD4+ T cells were pooled using unique dual indexes and sequenced on an Illumina iSeq 100. The original methods were these. Non-productive sequences were removed, and CDR3s that did not start with C, did not end with F or W, or were shorter than 7 amino acids were discarded. The MANAFEST web application identified antigen-specific clonotypes by comparing peptide-stimulated wells against reference wells and other culture wells. For a clone to be called positive, the clone needed an FDR below 0.05, an odds ratio above 5, and a productive frequency above 0.1% in at least two of three replicate wells. A clonotype counted as cross-reactive if it showed significant expansion both in the SARS-CoV-2 spike wells and in at least one common cold coronavirus spike condition. Levenshtein distances (stringdist) and unrooted phylogenetic trees (ape) in R version 3.6.1 were used to assess CDR3 homology. TCRdb trimmed public reads at Q25 via fastp, called clones via MiXCR and kept in-frame beta chains. Entries are consolidated by CDR3 protein sequence, retaining the most common genes and DNA. Clone size and V and J calls follow TCRdb, not the original study. Recorded for this sample are approximately 13,000 distinct CDR3 sequences; approximately 31% of them occurred a single time. 15% to 20% of the sample lies in the top ten.

The sample's treatment or condition, from its label and the paper: 10-day PBMC culture with coronavirus spike peptide pools or control peptides (ViraFEST assay). The ViraFEST assay, used in the study, expanded antigen-specific T cells with peptide pools and then identified the expanded clonotypes through TCR sequencing. Negative nucleocapsid antibody tests before and after vaccination confirmed that the healthy vaccine recipients had no prior SARS-CoV-2 infection. Each well held 2.2 million or so PBMCs cultured with roughly 10 ug/ml peptide pools in IMDM containing roughly 5% human AB serum and approximately 10 IU/ml IL-2. Half of the culture medium was replaced with fresh IL-2-containing medium on days 3 and 7. After around 11 days of culture, CD4+ T cells were isolated by negative selection with the EasySep CD4+ T cell isolation kit. PBMCs were separated from whole blood using Ficoll-Paque Plus gradient centrifugation and then either used fresh or cryopreserved at -140C. Culture conditions were generally each tested in triplicate wells.

Here the chain combines TRBV20-1 and TRBJ1-2, with 8 central nucleotides matching TRBD1. The specimen was CD4+ T cells from blood, cultured in vitro, collected before SARS-CoV-2 vaccination. This clonotype originated in a human donor who received a COVID-19 vaccine. CDR3 protein: CSANPRTGPIYGYTF. The DNA reads as follows: TGCAGTGCTAACCCCCGGACAGGGCCCATCTATGGCTACACCTTC.